These 17 T cell receptor beta chains came from one sample sequenced in a study of CD8+CD57+ T cells in acquired aplastic anemia. In patients chosen for sequencing, flow cytometry had shown CD8+CD57+ cell expansion. Genomic DNA templated the TCR beta VDJ and CDR3 profiling. TCRdb reprocessed the reads via MiXCR and lists one record per CDR3 protein. The sample shows under 200,000 distinct CDR3 sequences, roughly half of them seen only once. The sequencing sample was made of sorted CD4+, CD8+, or CD8+CD57+ T cells (not recorded which) from PBMCs. The receptors here all came from a human donor with aplastic anemia.

The chain joins TRBV7-9 to TRBJ1-5; D ambiguous. This CDR3 contains 14 residues. The germline CDR1 and CDR2 sequences are SEHNR and FQNEAQ (reference sequence). Trimming left V 1 base short and J 3 bases short, with 7 bases between. CDR3 sequence reads: CASSLGHSNQPQHF. The CDR3 DNA sequence: TGTGCCAGCAGCTTAGGACACTCCAATCAGCCCCAGCATTTT.

Many counts were recorded for this clonotype. CDR3 residues: CSAGGGNTEAFF. The CDR3, as DNA: TGCAGTGCTGGGGGGGGGAACACTGAAGCTTTCTTT. V usage is TRBV20-1 and J usage is TRBJ1-1; a weak D match, TRBD1 (5 bases). This CDR3 has 12 residues. Germline lookup yields CDR1 DFQATT and CDR2 SNEGSKA (reference sequence). V lost 5 bases and J lost 1, with 8 bases in between.

The chain employs TRBV25-1 and TRBJ1-6; D is perhaps TRBD1 (5 bases). Germline CDR1 MGHDK, CDR2 SYGVNS. The ends were cut back, 4 bases at V and 7 bases at J, with 17 bases in the middle. This CDR3 region has 16 residues. In nucleotides, the CDR3 is TGTGCCAGCAGTGTAAGGAGTTCGGACAAAAATTCACCCCTCCACTTT. Amino acids: CASSVRSSDKNSPLHF.

The CDR3 DNA reads TGTGCCAGCAGGGAGGGGGAGACCCAGCATTTT. Protein sequence: CASREGETQHF. The chain carries TRBV2 and TRBJ1-5; D perhaps matches TRBD1 (6 bases). Between the trimmed V and J ends, which lost 6 bases and 11 bases, there was a span of 11 bases. Germline assignment: CDR1 SNHLY and CDR2 FYNNEI. CDR3 length: 11 residues.

This clonotype was seen many times. The gene calls are TRBV6-1 and TRBJ1-1, with D unresolved. With 4 bases removed from V and 7 bases from J, the gap between germline ends came to 13 bases. Germline CDR1 MNHNS, CDR2 SASEGT. CDR3 length equals 13 residues. In nucleotides, the CDR3 is TGTGCCAGCAGTGCCACAGACCTGGTTGAAGCTTTCTTT. This sequence encodes CASSATDLVEAFF.

Many counts were recorded for this clonotype. V gene TRBV5-1 combines with J gene TRBJ2-3, with D maybe TRBD2 (6 bases). CDR1 and CDR2 (germline): SGHRS, YFSETQ. Trimming left V 5 bases short and J 5 bases short, with 18 bases between. This CDR3 comprises 15 residues. This CDR3 reads CASRRELSSGDTQYF. CDR3 bases: TGCGCCAGCAGACGGGAGTTGTCTTCGGGAGATACGCAGTATTTT.

Remarks on this clonotype: A much larger clone sits a single nucleotide away, making a read error possible. V and J are TRBV18 and TRBJ1-3; no definite D call. Germline lookup yields CDR1 KGHSH and CDR2 LQKENI. The CDR3 covers 14 residues. DNA for the CDR3: TGTGCCAGCTCGGAGGACGACTCTGGAAACGCCATATATTTT. Amino acids: CASSEDDSGNAIYF. The entire variable domain, with the rest obtained from reference TRBV18 and TRBJ1-3, is as follows: NAGVMQNPRHLVRRRGQEARLRCSPMKGHSHVYWYRQLPEEGLKFMVYLQKENIIDESGMPKERFSAEFPKEGPSILRIQQVVRGDSAAYFCASSEDDSGNAIYFGEGSWLTVV.

J is TRBJ2-7 and V is TRBV2; D is uncertain. The CDR3 loop spans 12 amino acids. Trimming pared 6 bases from V and 3 bases from J, leaving 9 bases between. Germline CDR1 SNHLY, CDR2 FYNNEI. CDR3 in DNA: TGTGCCAGCAGGATCACGATCTACGAGCAGTACTTC. As protein: CASRITIYEQYF.

This clonotype was counted a few times. Just one base apart from a much larger clone, this may be a read error. The gene calls are TRBV20-1 and TRBJ1-2; D uncertain. V was cut by 2 bases and J by 3 bases, with 16 bases left in between. This CDR3 is built from 15 residues. The germline gives CDR1 DFQATT, CDR2 SNEGSKA (reference sequence). The CDR3 sequence is CSARSPDTDHYGYTF. CDR3 DNA: TGCAGTGCTAGATCCCCAGACACGGATCACTATGGCTACACCTTC.

This clonotype was detected only once. A much bigger clone sits one base away, suggesting this may be a read error. Here the CDR3 omits its conserved ending phenylalanine or tryptophan, so a read error is the likely source. The CDR3 region has the DNA TGTGCCAGCAGCTTAGCTGGGACGGACCCCCGGAATCAGCCCCAGCATCTT. It is translated as CASSLAGTDPRNQPQHL. The chain couples TRBV12-3 or TRBV12-4 to TRBJ1-5; possibly TRBD1 for D (5 bases). The CDR3 runs 17 residues.

A note on this clonotype: This clone may be a read error of a much larger clone one base away. CDR3 sequence (DNA): TGTGCCAGCAGTTACTCCCTCGGATCATCTGATGGCTACACCTTC. This sequence encodes CASSYSLGSSDGYTF. The chain combines TRBV14 with TRBJ1-2; D is undetermined. Between the trimmed V and J ends, which lost 6 bases and 6 bases, there was a span of 20 bases. CDR1 SGHDN and CDR2 FVKESK come from the germline V gene. The CDR3 runs 15 residues.

This clonotype was counted between two and nine times. The chain recombines TRBV19 with TRBJ1-1; tentative D call: TRBD1 (5 bases). Trimming took off 6 bases at V and 0 bases at J, with 11 bases between the two ends. CDR1 and CDR2 from the germline V gene are LNHDA and SQIVND (reference sequence). The CDR3 extends over 14 amino acids. CDR3 residues: CASSQGGVNTEAFF. The DNA of the CDR3 is TGTGCCAGTAGCCAGGGAGGGGTGAACACTGAAGCTTTCTTT.

The chain joins TRBV28 to TRBJ2-7; 9 nucleotides align to TRBD1. J lost 2 bases, V lost 4 bases, and 3 bases had no gene match. Germline-derived CDR1 and CDR2 are MDHEN and SYDVKM. CDR3 length equals 14 residues. The DNA of the CDR3 is TGTGCCAGCAGTTCGGGACAGGGTCCCTACGAGCAGTACTTC. It translates to CASSSGQGPYEQYF.

This clonotype was recorded once. The junction differs from germline at one of its ends, possibly a read error. The chain uses TRBV4-1 and TRBJ2-3, with D tentatively TRBD2 (6 bases). The CDR3 covers 14 residues. Germline lookup yields CDR1 MGHRA and CDR2 YSYEKL. CDR3 residues: CASSLERVTATQYF. The DNA of the CDR3 is TGCGCCAGCAGCTTAGAGCGGGTTACAGCTACGCAGTATTTT.

Only one count was recorded for this clonotype. One base away lies a much larger clone, so this may be a sequencing read error. The chain employs TRBV4-3 and TRBJ1-1, with no clear D. Germline V gene data show CDR1 as LGHNA and CDR2 as YSLEER. V was shortened by 1 base and J by 1 base, with 10 bases between the two germline ends. This CDR3 has 15 residues. CDR3 in DNA: TGCGCCAGCAGCCAAGTGGTGTCAACGAACACTGAAGCTTTCTTT. Protein sequence: CASSQVVSTNTEAFF.

This clonotype was picked up many times. This sequence joins TRBV6-6 and TRBJ1-1, with D possibly matching TRBD1 (5 bases). In germline, CDR1 is MNHNY, CDR2 SVGAGI (reference sequence). Trimming left V 2 bases short and J 4 bases short, with 11 bases between. The CDR3 runs to 14 residues. CDR3 nucleotide sequence: TGTGCCAGCAGTTACCGGGGGGGGTCCACTGAAGCTTTCTTT. Its protein is CASSYRGGSTEAFF.

The sample holds one count of this clonotype. The CDR3 loop is CATSRDTLATPYEQYF. CDR3 nucleotide sequence: TGTGCCACCAGCAGAGATACCCTAGCGACGCCCTACGAGCAGTACTTC. The chain recombines TRBV15 with TRBJ2-7; weak D call: TRBD2 (6 bases). CDR1 and CDR2 (germline): LNHNV, YYDKDF (reference sequence). This CDR3 region has 16 residues. The germline V and J ends were trimmed by 0 bases and 2 bases, with 14 bases remaining between them.